The TCR beta chain described here comes from a study of blood T cell repertoires in COVID-19. For the study at large: Sites in the United States, Italy and Spain provided acute and convalescent COVID-19 samples. In each case, the material was cDNA or gDNA derived from T cells, B-cell-depleted T cells, or PBMCs.

The V end lost 4 bases, the J end lost 0 bases, and 12 bases lay between the germline ends. Germline CDR1 GTSNPN, CDR2 SVGIG (reference sequence). CDR3 length: 14 amino acids. In the study's own analysis: Scientists estimated how many nucleated cells there were by amplifying reference gene primers. Data came from immunoSEQ multiplex PCR; TCRdb stores just in-frame clones and leaves some out. That table supplies the V and J calls and clone size; D and trimming were determined from the DNA. This table has about 78,000 clones, roughly 73% appearing once. This clonotype was obtained from a human donor in a cohort sampled during active COVID-19. This chain uses TRBV30 with TRBJ1-2, with D perhaps matching TRBD1 (5 bases). Sequences were obtained from peripheral blood. CDR3 protein: CAWKWGEANYGYTF. In nucleotides, the CDR3 is TGTGCCTGGAAATGGGGGGAGGCTAACTATGGCTACACCTTC.